This TCR beta chain was recovered during a study of blood T cell repertoires in COVID-19. Study-wide background: Samples taken during acute and convalescent COVID-19 were collected in the United States, Italy and Spain. T cells, B-cell-depleted T cells, or PBMCs supplied cDNA or gDNA.

Some clones are missing from TCRdb's copy, which holds only in-frame ones; the method was immunoSEQ multiplex PCR. The sample holds a few hundred thousand clones, roughly 90% seen once. Seattle patient enrollment occurred during active infection, with longitudinal follow-up thereafter. V gave up 10 bases and J gave up 3 bases; unmatched junction bases: 6. This CDR3 contains 13 residues. Germline V CDR1 and CDR2: SGHTA, FQGTGA. The sample comprised peripheral blood. The sequence was obtained from a woman aged 40-49 years with COVID-19, enrolled during active disease. The chain carries TRBV7-3 and TRBJ2-1, with TRBD2 matching 7 bases. In DNA, the CDR3 is TGTGCCACCCCCGGGAGGCGCTACAATGAGCAGTTCTTC. It is translated as CATPGRRYNEQFF.